What follows are 28 T cell receptor beta chains derived from one specimen sequenced in a study of blood T cell repertoires in COVID-19. The table came from immunoSEQ multiplex PCR; TCRdb's copy has only in-frame clones and leaves some out. The sample has about 170,000 clones, approximately 84% seen once. Sequenced: PBMCs or T cells enriched from blood (not recorded which). The receptors stem from a man aged 50-59 years who had recovered from COVID-19.

The chain recombines TRBV19 with TRBJ1-5; possibly TRBD1 for D (6 bases). The CDR3 contains 16 residues. Looked up from germline, CDR1 is LNHDA and CDR2 is SQIVND (reference sequence). V was pared by 1 base and J by 0 bases, with 10 bases between. The CDR3 DNA follows: TGTGCCAGTAGTATAGGGACAGAGTATAGCAATCAGCCCCAGCATTTT. Translating it yields CASSIGTEYSNQPQHF.

The chain joins TRBV4-2 to TRBJ1-3; 7 nucleotides agree with TRBD1. Germline-derived CDR1 and CDR2 are LGHNA and YNFKEQ. CDR3 length: 14 amino acids. J was trimmed by 2 bases and V by 2 bases; bases with no gene match: 0. The CDR3 spells CASSQTGAGNTIYF. The CDR3 coding sequence is TGTGCCAGCAGCCAAACAGGGGCTGGAAACACCATATATTTT.

The rearrangement joins TRBV11-2 to TRBJ2-1, with D possibly matching TRBD2 (6 bases). With 1 base removed from V and 6 bases from J, the gap between germline ends came to 10 bases. The CDR3 runs 14 residues. Germline V CDR1 and CDR2: SGHAT, FQNNGV. CDR3 residues: CASSLGWGGNEQFF. The CDR3 DNA reads TGTGCCAGCAGCTTAGGTTGGGGAGGCAATGAGCAGTTCTTC.

V and J are TRBV18 and TRBJ1-2; 7 bases are shared with TRBD1. Germline-derived CDR1 and CDR2 are KGHSH and LQKENI. The V and J ends lost 2 bases and 5 bases, in that order; junction bases with no gene match: 5. The CDR3 runs 14 residues. The CDR3 sequence is CASSPDRALYGYTF. For the CDR3, the DNA is TGTGCCAGCTCACCAGACAGGGCTCTTTATGGCTACACCTTC.

V is TRBV5-1 and J is TRBJ2-3, with 7 bases matching TRBD1. From germline, CDR1 is SGHRS and CDR2 YFSETQ. The CDR3 has 15 amino acids. J lost 1 base, V lost 9 bases, and 11 bases had no gene match. The CDR3, as DNA: TGCGCCACCTCTCGACAGGGAGAACGCACAGATACGCAGTATTTT. Residues: CATSRQGERTDTQYF.

The chain has TRBV27 and TRBJ2-7, with D possibly matching TRBD1 (6 bases). V dropped 6 bases and J dropped 3 bases, with 21 bases sitting between them. Germline V gene data show CDR1 as MNHEY and CDR2 as SMNVEV (reference sequence). CDR3 length equals 16 residues. The CDR3 coding sequence is TGTGCCAGCAGGCCTAAGGGAACAGGGATCTACTACGAGCAGTACTTC. It translates to CASRPKGTGIYYEQYF.

This chain joins TRBV3-1 (or the pseudogene TRBV3-2) and TRBJ2-7, with D possibly TRBD2 on 6 matching bases. V was clipped by 3 bases and J by 8 bases, with 17 bases between them. There are 14 residues in the CDR3. Germline loops: CDR1 LGHDT, CDR2 YNNKEL (reference sequence). The CDR3 loop is CASSQEGRTLQQYF. The CDR3 DNA follows: TGTGCCAGCAGCCAGGAGGGACGGACCTTGCAGCAGTACTTC.

This clone was seen once. The chain links TRBV10-3 to TRBJ1-3, with D possibly matching TRBD1 (5 bases). V lost 4 bases and J 0 bases, leaving 10 bases between the germline ends. This CDR3 region has 15 residues. Germline lookup yields CDR1 ENHRY and CDR2 SYGVKD. CDR3 nucleotides: TGTGCCATCAGTGTAGCAGGGTACTCTGGAAACACCATATATTTT. Translated, it gives CAISVAGYSGNTIYF.

The chain combines TRBV11-1 with TRBJ2-4; a possible D gene is TRBD1 (6 bases). The germline V and J ends were trimmed by 6 bases and 0 bases, with 15 bases remaining between them. Germline V gene lookup returns CDR1 SGHAT and CDR2 FQDESV (reference sequence). CDR3 length: 16 amino acids. The CDR3 sequence: CASSSGVGLAKNIQYF. The CDR3 DNA follows: TGTGCCAGCAGTTCAGGGGTGGGTCTAGCCAAAAACATTCAGTACTTC.

This chain connects TRBV4-3 to TRBJ2-2; 7 positions agree with TRBD1. After removal of 4 bases from V and 3 bases from J, the junction contained 5 bases not matched to a gene. The CDR3 totals 15 residues. Germline V lookup: CDR1 LGHNA, CDR2 YSLEER. The CDR3 here is CASSPQGPDTGELFF. DNA of the CDR3: TGCGCCAGCAGCCCACAGGGGCCCGACACCGGGGAGCTGTTTTTT.

This chain joins TRBV3-1 (or the pseudogene TRBV3-2) and TRBJ2-5, with 7 bases matching TRBD2. The CDR3 is made up of 14 amino acids. V gave up 2 bases and J gave up 3 bases; unmatched junction bases: 3. The germline V gene encodes CDR1 LGHDT and CDR2 YNNKEL (reference sequence). CDR3 DNA: TGTGCCAGCAGCCAACCCCTAGCGGAAGAGACCCAGTACTTC. It yields the protein CASSQPLAEETQYF.

This chain links TRBV11-1 with TRBJ2-7; weak D call: TRBD2 (6 bases). CDR1 is SGHAT, CDR2 FQDESV, per germline (reference sequence). V lost 5 bases and J 2 bases, leaving 13 bases between the germline ends. The CDR3 length is 14 residues. CDR3 sequence: CASSPGPGAYEQYF. The CDR3 region has the DNA TGTGCCAGCAGCCCTGGACCGGGGGCCTACGAGCAGTACTTC.

This chain uses TRBV9 with TRBJ2-2; 10 nucleotides align to TRBD1. V was clipped by 4 bases and J by 5 bases; unmatched bases: 2. The CDR3 has 14 residues. The germline V gene has CDR1 SGDLS and CDR2 YYNGEE. The CDR3 DNA is TGTGCCAGCAGCCGGACAGGGGGTACCGGGGAGCTGTTTTTT. This encodes CASSRTGGTGELFF.

The chain is built from TRBV18 and TRBJ1-5; D may be TRBD1 (6 bases). The CDR3 consists of 16 residues. Per germline, CDR1 KGHSH and CDR2 LQKENI. V was clipped by 6 bases and J by 1 base, with 16 bases between them. CDR3 in DNA: TGTGCCAGCTCCCCTCCAGGACAGCTGAGCAATCAGCCCCAGCATTTT. Protein: CASSPPGQLSNQPQHF.

The V call is TRBV19, the J call TRBJ1-5; D is unresolved. Trimming removed 3 bases from V and 3 bases from J, with 9 bases in between. In germline, CDR1 is LNHDA, CDR2 SQIVND (reference sequence). The CDR3 length is 14 residues. CDR3 sequence (DNA): TGTGCCAGTAGTATCGGAGTCCCCAATCAGCCCCAGCATTTT. This codes for CASSIGVPNQPQHF.

V gene TRBV4-3 combines with J gene TRBJ2-1; 13 nucleotides line up with TRBD2. This CDR3 region has 15 residues. Trimming cost V 3 bases and J 7 bases; bases outside gene matches: 3. Per the germline V gene, CDR1 is LGHNA and CDR2 is YSLEER. The CDR3 nucleotides are TGCGCCAGCAGCCACGGGACTAGCGGGGAGAATGAGCAGTTCTTC. Protein sequence: CASSHGTSGENEQFF.

J is TRBJ2-7 and V is TRBV2; 8 bases are shared with TRBD1. The germline CDR1 and CDR2 sequences are SNHLY and FYNNEI. The CDR3 has 14 amino acids. V trimming: 6 bases; J trimming: 7 bases; junction bases outside the gene matches: 11. This CDR3 reads CASRSRGHLDEQYF. The DNA of the CDR3 is TGTGCCAGCAGAAGCAGGGGGCATCTAGATGAGCAGTACTTC.

The chain recombines TRBV5-4 with TRBJ2-5, with TRBD2 matching over 7 bases. The V segment lost 4 bases and the J segment 7 bases; nucleotides outside the gene matches: 10. The CDR3 loop spans 14 amino acids. CDR1 and CDR2 (germline): SGHNT, YYREEE (reference sequence). CDR3: CASSRQGSSGTQYF. As DNA, the CDR3 is TGTGCCAGCAGCCGTCAGGGATCTAGCGGGACCCAGTACTTC. Full variable domain (missing parts from reference TRBV5-4 and TRBJ2-5): ETGVTQSPTHLIKTRGQQVTLRCSSQSGHNTVSWYQQALGQGPQFIFQYYREEENGRGNFPPRFSGLQFPNYSSELNVNALELDDSALYLCASSRQGSSGTQYFGPGTRLLVL.

This chain uses TRBV15 with TRBJ2-7, with a possible D match to TRBD2 (5 bases). Per the germline V gene, CDR1 is LNHNV and CDR2 is YYDKDF (reference sequence). Trimming pared 4 bases from V and 1 base from J, leaving 14 bases between. This CDR3 contains 15 residues. The DNA for the CDR3 is TGTGCCACCAGCACTGAGGGAACGTGGTCCTACGAGCAGTACTTC. This translates into CATSTEGTWSYEQYF.

The V gene is TRBV5-1, the J gene TRBJ2-3; TRBD2 might be the D (6 bases). The germline gives CDR1 SGHRS, CDR2 YFSETQ. The V end was cut by 0 bases, the J end by 8 bases, with 25 bases between. The CDR3 runs 18 residues. As DNA, the CDR3 is TGCGCCAGCAGCTTGGGGAACTATGGGAGCGGGCAGGCTGTTACGCAGTATTTT. Protein: CASSLGNYGSGQAVTQYF.

The chain recombines TRBV9 with TRBJ1-1; D ambiguous. The germline V gene encodes CDR1 SGDLS and CDR2 YYNGEE. V lost 4 bases and J lost 8, with 18 bases in between. The CDR3 sequence is 14 residues long. CDR3 residues: CASSPPHSFPEAFF. DNA for the CDR3: TGTGCCAGCAGCCCCCCCCACAGTTTCCCCGAAGCTTTCTTT.

Concerning this clone: The junction differs from germline at one of its ends, possibly a read error. The gene calls are TRBV7-7 and TRBJ2-2, with D perhaps matching TRBD1 (6 bases). Germline lookup yields CDR1 SSHAT and CDR2 FNYEAQ (reference sequence). The CDR3 is 16 amino acids. The chain's CDR3 is CASSLVPGVNTGELFF. CDR3 nucleotides: TGTGCTAGCAGCTTAGTACCAGGGGTAAACACCGGGGAGCTGTTTTTT.

V usage is TRBV11-1 and J usage is TRBJ2-7, with 10 bases matching TRBD1. The V and J ends lost 3 bases and 6 bases, in that order; junction bases with no gene match: 5. This CDR3 spans 14 amino acids. Per the germline V gene, CDR1 is SGHAT and CDR2 is FQDESV (reference sequence). CDR3 nucleotides: TGTGCCAGCAGCTTTCAGACAGGGGGCTCCGAGCAGTACTTC. Protein: CASSFQTGGSEQYF. The whole variable domain, remainder taken from reference TRBV11-1 and TRBJ2-7, is EAEVAQSPRYKITEKSQAVAFWCDPISGHATLYWYRQILGQGPELLVQFQDESVVDDSQLPKDRFSAERLKGVDSTLKIQPAELGDSAMYLCASSFQTGGSEQYFGPGTRLTVT.

This clone was counted a single time. This chain's CDR3 is CASSVDWSPLHF. CDR3 coding DNA: TGTGCCAGCAGTGTCGACTGGTCACCCCTCCACTTT. The chain recombines TRBV12-3 or TRBV12-4 with TRBJ1-6, with D uncertain. The CDR3 contains 12 residues. With 5 bases removed from V and 10 bases from J, the gap between germline ends came to 9 bases.

This clone turned up a few times. V and J are TRBV7-9 and TRBJ2-1, with TRBD2 as a possible D gene (6 bases). Trimming shortened V by 5 bases and J by 12 bases, and 14 bases separated the two germline ends. CDR3 length equals 12 residues. CDR1 is SEHNR, CDR2 FQNEAQ, per germline (reference sequence). CDR3 sequence reads: CASSQTSSGQFF. The CDR3 DNA reads TGTGCCAGCAGCCAGACTAGTTCTGGGCAGTTCTTC.

This clone was seen once. The chain employs TRBV24-1 and TRBJ2-6; 10 bases match TRBD1. With 5 bases clipped from V and 2 bases from J, the junction kept 8 bases outside the gene matches. CDR3 length equals 18 residues. Germline V gene lookup returns CDR1 KGHDR and CDR2 SFDVKD. The CDR3 nucleotides are TGTGCCACCAGTGCCGCCCCGGGACAGGGGACTGGGGCCAACGTCCTGACTTTC. Translation: CATSAAPGQGTGANVLTF.

The chain employs TRBV5-1 and TRBJ1-4; possible D gene TRBD1, 6 bases. The CDR3 runs to 17 residues. Germline V gives CDR1 SGHRS, CDR2 YFSETQ. V lost 0 bases to trimming and J lost 3 bases, with 15 bases between them. The CDR3, as DNA: TGCGCCAGCAGCTTGGCGGGGGGCCGTAGTCCTAATGAAAAACTGTTTTTT. This encodes CASSLAGGRSPNEKLFF.

This sequence joins TRBV30 and TRBJ2-1, with 12 bases fitting TRBD2. The germline gives CDR1 GTSNPN, CDR2 SVGIG (reference sequence). The CDR3 covers 12 residues. J was trimmed by 16 bases and V by 4 bases; bases with no gene match: 8. CDR3 DNA: TGTGCCTGGACTAATCTAGCGGGGGGGAAATTCTTC. Its translation: CAWTNLAGGKFF.